The following is a T cell receptor beta chain sequence with its context. The data are from a study of OX40 agonist ivuxolimab in advanced cancers. Sequencing was performed with immunoSEQ multiplex PCR; in TCRdb, only in-frame clones are kept and a portion is missing. In the table there are 60,000 to 100,000 clones, 87% of which are singletons. CDR3 size: 16 residues. Germline CDR1 SGHVS, CDR2 FQNEAQ. V lost 4 bases and J lost 0; bases outside the gene matches: 5. The chain uses TRBV7-8 and TRBJ1-5, with 8 bases that match TRBD1. The sample consisted of CD4+ or CD8+ T cells sorted from blood, taken in a trial of the OX40 agonist ivuxolimab. This TCR was recovered from an adult with an advanced solid tumor such as melanoma, head and neck, liver or kidney cancer. The CDR3 sequence: CASSSQTGASNQPQHF. The CDR3 DNA sequence: TGTGCCAGCAGCTCCCAGACAGGGGCTAGCAATCAGCCCCAGCATTTT.